This T cell receptor (beta chain) was profiled in a study of T cell changes during pregnancy in multiple sclerosis. Profiling relied on immunoSEQ multiplex PCR, and the TCRdb table lists in-frame clones only, not all of them. The sample shows about 66,000 clones, 90% of them seen only once. The V and J ends lost 5 bases and 11 bases respectively, with 16 bases between them. CDR3 size: 13 residues. Germline lookup yields CDR1 SGHTA and CDR2 FQGTGA. This clonotype was sampled from a female donor with multiple sclerosis, enrolled in a pregnancy study. The specimen was peripheral blood, collected in the third trimester of pregnancy. The chain has TRBV7-3 and TRBJ1-5, with TRBD1 as a possible D gene (5 bases). CDR3 in amino acids: CASSLGAGGTQHF. The CDR3 region has the DNA TGTGCCAGCAGCCTCGGAGCGGGGGGAACCCAGCATTTT.